The T cell receptor beta chain under discussion was sequenced for a study of cytomegalovirus exposure and HLA in healthy donors (dated by TCRdb to the late 2010s). Turning to the overall study: The approximately 710 repertoires of the first cohort and the roughly 120 validation repertoires were produced on the same platform, according to a later analysis. The study aimed to test whether cataloging public T cell receptors could reveal signatures of past pathogen exposure. Along with the roughly 670-subject first cohort, a separate validation cohort of about 110 different subjects was used. High-throughput TCR immunosequencing, statistical association of individual TCRs with disease status, and machine learning were combined to predict cytomegalovirus infection status.

The protocol used for the library was the immunoSEQ multiplex PCR assay. On the study's bioinformatics: A statistical classification framework was developed to diagnose cytomegalovirus status using the catalog of TCR beta chain sequences. This is the immuneACCESS table as TCRdb keeps it, with only in-frame sequences that have V and J called. A part of the clones is gone; compared with another copy, unresolved V genes explain less than half, and the rest is unexplained. V and J calls and clone size are as listed in that table; D and trimming were resolved from the DNA. Present in this sample are about 140,000 clones, approximately 86% of which were seen just once. The top ten clonotypes cover 7.9% of the sample. The paper's findings and limits, for the study overall: The study listed around 160 TCR beta chains as associated with cytomegalovirus. The classifier was reported to diagnose cytomegalovirus status with high specificity and sensitivity in both the original and validation cohorts. It was suggested by the authors that the approach could potentially be generalized to other disease states and immunological phenotypes. The validation cohort had no HLA typing available for a later analysis, so co-occurrence within that cohort was assessed over all 110 or so repertoires. In a later analysis, TCRs clustered in the first cohort were found to also tend to co-occur in the roughly 120 validation repertoires, with 94% of cluster scores above 0. A few of the identified cytomegalovirus-associated TCR beta chains were confirmed in vitro to be specific for cytomegalovirus antigens. Most TCR sequences were seen in very few donors, while some public TCRs were found in many individuals.

Separate from the roughly 700-subject first cohort, the validation cohort of 90 to 150 subjects was the group to which the donors belonged. This clone was observed once. This receptor's antigen is unknown. Base qualities are not at hand, and no much larger clone is one base apart. Trimming costs V 6 bases and J 5 bases, and their ends lie 10 bases apart. The CDR3 contains 12 residues, cysteine and phenylalanine counted. The DNA shown is the 36-base CDR3, in frame from base 1. Based on the germline V gene, the CDR1 and CDR2 sequences are SGHVS and FQNEAQ. Rearrangement joined TRBV7-8 to TRBJ1-1, and TRBD1 may be the D gene, going by 6 matching bases. Material for sequencing was PBMCs. The receptor was derived from a woman under 30 in good health and CMV-seropositive. This receptor carries the CDR3 CASSVGGTEAFF. The bases are TGTGCCAGCAGTGTAGGGGGAACTGAAGCTTTCTTT.